The 23 T cell receptor beta chains below come from one sample, sequenced in a study of blood T cell repertoires in COVID-19. Assay used: immunoSEQ multiplex PCR; TCRdb lists only in-frame clones, some missing. The sample holds approximately 240,000 clones, over 80% seen once. Sequencing used peripheral blood. These receptors all stem from a woman in her 30s with COVID-19, enrolled during active disease.

This chain links TRBV11-2 with TRBJ2-7; 9 bases map to TRBD2. This CDR3 has 15 amino acids. CDR1 is SGHAT and CDR2 is FQNNGV in the germline V gene. J lost 6 bases, V lost 1 base, and 7 bases had no gene match. DNA of the CDR3: TGTGCCAGCAGCTTAGTGGCTAGCGGGGTAACCGAGCAGTACTTC. This gives the protein CASSLVASGVTEQYF.

This chain connects TRBV5-6 to TRBJ1-2, with a weak D call TRBD1 (6 bases). The CDR3 runs 14 residues. Between the trimmed V and J ends, which lost 1 base and 4 bases, there was a span of 11 bases. Per germline, CDR1 SGHDT and CDR2 YYEEEE. As DNA, the CDR3 is TGTGCCAGCAGCTTGATACAGGGCTCCTATGGCTACACCTTC. It translates to CASSLIQGSYGYTF. Combining the CDR3 with reference TRBV5-6 and TRBJ1-2 gives the whole variable domain DAGVTQSPTHLIKTRGQQVTLRCSPKSGHDTVSWYQQALGQGPQFIFQYYEEEERQRGNFPDRFSGHQFPNYSSELNVNALLLGDSALYLCASSLIQGSYGYTFGSGTRLTVV.

V usage is TRBV5-5 and J usage is TRBJ1-1, with 7 bases that match TRBD1. CDR1 and CDR2 (germline): SGHKS, YYEKEE (reference sequence). This CDR3 comprises 14 residues. The junction had 4 bases not matched to a gene; V was cut back by 4 bases and J by 1 base. The CDR3 DNA reads as TGTGCCAGCAGCCAGGGGGTGGCGAACACTGAAGCTTTCTTT. Protein sequence: CASSQGVANTEAFF.

This sequence joins TRBV19 and TRBJ1-2, with D possibly being TRBD1 (6 bases). This CDR3 spans 16 amino acids. Between the trimmed V and J ends, which lost 1 base and 0 bases, there was a span of 12 bases. The germline CDR1 and CDR2 sequences are LNHDA and SQIVND (reference sequence). DNA of the CDR3: TGTGCCAGTAGTATAGCCGGGGACACTACTAACTATGGCTACACCTTC. Protein sequence: CASSIAGDTTNYGYTF.

The V and J genes are TRBV3-1 (or the pseudogene TRBV3-2) and TRBJ2-3; TRBD2 aligns across 12 bases. Germline assignment: CDR1 LGHDT and CDR2 YNNKEL (reference sequence). The CDR3 contains 16 residues. V lost 0 bases to trimming and J lost 6 bases; unmatched junction nucleotides: 4. CDR3 amino acids: CASSQELAGGSDTQYF. In DNA form, the CDR3 reads TGTGCCAGCAGCCAAGAGCTAGCGGGGGGGAGCGATACGCAGTATTTT.

The chain recombines TRBV12-3 or TRBV12-4 with TRBJ2-3, with D tentatively TRBD2 (5 bases). V was trimmed by 5 bases and J by 4 bases, leaving 7 bases between them. CDR3 length: 12 amino acids. Here the CDR3 reads CASSRTADTQYF. The DNA of the CDR3 is TGTGCCAGCAGTAGGACTGCAGATACGCAGTATTTT.

The CDR3 nucleotides read TGTGCCAGCAGTTATGACGGGTATGGCTACACCTTC. Translation: CASSYDGYGYTF. The gene calls are TRBV6-2 or TRBV6-3 and TRBJ1-2, with no clear D. V dropped 3 bases and J dropped 5 bases, with 7 bases sitting between them. The length of the CDR3 is 12 residues. Germline V gene lookup returns CDR1 MNHEY and CDR2 SVGEGT.

This chain uses TRBV3-1 (or the pseudogene TRBV3-2) with TRBJ1-4, with D perhaps matching TRBD1 (6 bases). V lost 6 bases to trimming and J lost 2 bases, with 13 bases between them. This CDR3 contains 15 residues. CDR1 and CDR2 (germline): LGHDT, YNNKEL (reference sequence). CDR3 sequence reads: CASSRQGWTNEKLFF. CDR3 nucleotide sequence: TGTGCCAGCAGTCGCCAGGGGTGGACTAATGAAAAACTGTTTTTT.

The chain employs TRBV11-3 and TRBJ2-1; 8 bases map to TRBD1. The CDR3 runs 15 residues. V lost 5 bases and J lost 4; bases outside the gene matches: 7. Germline assignment: CDR1 SGHNT and CDR2 YENEEA. Here the CDR3 DNA reads TGTGCCAGCAGCCTCACCGGGACAGGTTACAATGAGCAGTTCTTC. This codes for CASSLTGTGYNEQFF. Based on the CDR3 plus reference TRBV11-3 and TRBJ2-1, the full variable domain is EAGVVQSPRYKIIEKKQPVAFWCNPISGHNTLYWYLQNLGQGPELLIRYENEEAVDDSQLPKDRFSAERLKGVDSTLKIQPAELGDSAVYLCASSLTGTGYNEQFFGPGTRLTVL.

This clone has just one count. CDR3: CASSQGGAFYGYTF. The CDR3 DNA reads as TGCGCCAGCAGCCAAGGTGGGGCCTTCTATGGCTACACCTTC. This chain joins TRBV4-3 and TRBJ1-2, with D possibly being TRBD1 (5 bases). Trimming took 1 base from V and 4 from J, leaving 10 bases between them. Germline lookup yields CDR1 LGHNA and CDR2 YSLEER. This CDR3 is 14 amino acids long.

The J gene is TRBJ2-5, the V gene TRBV9; 12 positions match TRBD2. The ends lost 3 bases at V and 5 bases at J; junction bases unmatched: 5. The CDR3 runs 15 residues. CDR1 SGDLS and CDR2 YYNGEE come from the germline V gene. CDR3 sequence reads: CASSASGGAGETQYF. CDR3 sequence (DNA): TGTGCCAGCAGCGCTAGCGGGGGGGCGGGTGAGACCCAGTACTTC.

The genes are TRBV9 and TRBJ2-5; tentative D call: TRBD2 (5 bases). Trimming took off 4 bases at V and 4 bases at J, with 17 bases between the two ends. Germline CDR1 is SGDLS and CDR2 is YYNGEE. The CDR3 extends over 15 amino acids. The CDR3 is CASSPQPRERETQYF. CDR3 nucleotide sequence: TGTGCCAGCAGCCCCCAACCGAGGGAGAGAGAGACCCAGTACTTC.

The chain employs TRBV28 and TRBJ1-6; 11 bases agree with TRBD1. The V and J ends lost 5 bases and 7 bases, in that order; junction bases with no gene match: 10. CDR1 is MDHEN, CDR2 SYDVKM, per germline. This CDR3 has 17 residues. The CDR3 spells CASSPDHRDRGNSPLHF. DNA for the CDR3: TGTGCCAGCAGTCCTGACCACCGGGACAGGGGGAATTCACCCCTCCACTTT.

The chain uses TRBV19 and TRBJ2-1; 8 nucleotides agree with TRBD2. The V gene end was trimmed by 3 bases and the J gene end by 6 bases; junction bases not matched to a gene: 10. Germline V CDR1 and CDR2: LNHDA, SQIVND (reference sequence). The CDR3 is 16 residues long. DNA for the CDR3: TGTGCCAGTAGTATTACGGGGACTAGTGCGGTCAATGAGCAGTTCTTC. This gives the protein CASSITGTSAVNEQFF.

This sequence joins TRBV19 and TRBJ1-5; maybe TRBD1 (6 bases). The CDR3 has 17 residues. V was pared by 4 bases and J by 3 bases, with 19 bases between. Germline V gives CDR1 LNHDA, CDR2 SQIVND (reference sequence). DNA for the CDR3: TGTGCCAGTAGTAGCCCGCCGGGGACATCGTTCAATCAGCCCCAGCATTTT. Amino acids: CASSSPPGTSFNQPQHF.

The V and J genes are TRBV3-1 (or the pseudogene TRBV3-2) and TRBJ2-7, with TRBD1 identical over 7 bases. J gave up 1 base and V 1 base, and 4 bases lay outside the gene matches. Per the germline V gene, CDR1 is LGHDT and CDR2 is YNNKEL (reference sequence). The CDR3 consists of 15 residues. DNA for the CDR3: TGTGCCAGCAGCCAAGGTCCGGGACAGTCCTACGAGCAGTACTTC. Its translation is CASSQGPGQSYEQYF.

The sample holds a few counts of this clone. The chain combines TRBV9 with TRBJ1-1; D possibly corresponds to TRBD1 (6 bases). CDR3 length equals 20 residues. Between the trimmed V and J ends, which lost 4 bases and 3 bases, there was a span of 31 bases. Germline values: CDR1 SGDLS, CDR2 YYNGEE. The DNA for the CDR3 is TGTGCCAGCAGCTCACGGCCGTCTGGGGCCGGCGGGTCAGGGGACACTGAAGCTTTCTTT. Protein: CASSSRPSGAGGSGDTEAFF.

The CDR3 region is CASSRSTGGDTGELFF. DNA of the CDR3: TGTGCCAGCAGCCGGTCGACAGGGGGGGACACCGGGGAGCTGTTTTTT. V and J are TRBV3-1 (or the pseudogene TRBV3-2) and TRBJ2-2; TRBD1 agrees at 9 bases. Germline CDR1 and CDR2: LGHDT and YNNKEL (reference sequence). CDR3 size: 16 residues. Trimming removed 4 bases from V and 3 bases from J; junction bases left unmatched: 6.

The rearrangement links TRBV5-1 to TRBJ2-2; 7 nucleotides line up with TRBD2. This CDR3 spans 16 amino acids. CDR1 and CDR2 from the germline V gene are SGHRS and YFSETQ. V gave up 0 bases and J gave up 1 base; unmatched junction bases: 3. CDR3: CASSLASGMNTGELFF. DNA for the CDR3: TGCGCCAGCAGCTTGGCCAGCGGGATGAACACCGGGGAGCTGTTTTTT.

The rearrangement links TRBV6-6 to TRBJ2-7; 10 positions match TRBD1. The trim removed 7 bases at V and 0 bases at J, leaving 3 bases unmatched. Germline V gene lookup returns CDR1 MNHNY and CDR2 SVGAGI (reference sequence). The CDR3 is made up of 14 amino acids. This CDR3 reads CASKGTGDSYEQYF. The CDR3 DNA reads as TGTGCCAGCAAAGGGACAGGGGACTCCTACGAGCAGTACTTC.

This chain links TRBV19 with TRBJ2-5; D is possibly TRBD1 (6 bases). The CDR3 is made up of 16 amino acids. The V end lost 6 bases, the J end lost 3 bases, and 20 bases lay between the germline ends. Germline V gene sequence: CDR1 LNHDA, CDR2 SQIVND (reference sequence). CDR3 DNA sequence: TGTGCCAGTAGACTCACAGGGTTTGGAATTGAAGAGACCCAGTACTTC. Translating gives CASRLTGFGIEETQYF.

The J gene is TRBJ2-7, the V gene TRBV6-5; 8 bases agree with TRBD1. The V and J ends lost 2 bases and 3 bases, in that order; junction bases with no gene match: 0. Germline assignment: CDR1 MNHEY and CDR2 SVGAGI. The CDR3 consists of 13 residues. The CDR3: CASSYDRGYEQYF. The CDR3 bases are TGTGCCAGCAGTTACGACAGGGGCTACGAGCAGTACTTC.

This chain joins TRBV7-2 and TRBJ1-2; TRBD1 aligns across 9 bases. In germline, CDR1 is SGHTA, CDR2 FQGNSA. Unmatched junction bases numbered 11, after V lost 2 bases and J lost 7 bases. The CDR3 consists of 16 residues. This chain's CDR3 is CASSLSTDRGIGGYTF. The CDR3 nucleotides read TGTGCCAGCAGCTTAAGTACGGACAGGGGAATCGGTGGCTACACCTTC.